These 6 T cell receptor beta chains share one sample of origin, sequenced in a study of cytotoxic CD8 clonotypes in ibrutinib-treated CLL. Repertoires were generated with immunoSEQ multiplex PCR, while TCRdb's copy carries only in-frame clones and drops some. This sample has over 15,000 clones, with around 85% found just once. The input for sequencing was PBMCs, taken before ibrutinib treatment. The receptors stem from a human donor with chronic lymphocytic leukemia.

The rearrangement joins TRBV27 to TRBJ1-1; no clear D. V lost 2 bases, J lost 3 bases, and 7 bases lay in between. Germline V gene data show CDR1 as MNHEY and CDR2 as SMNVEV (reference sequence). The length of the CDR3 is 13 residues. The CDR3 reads CASSLVADTEAFF. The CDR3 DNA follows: TGTGCCAGCAGTTTAGTTGCGGACACTGAAGCTTTCTTT.

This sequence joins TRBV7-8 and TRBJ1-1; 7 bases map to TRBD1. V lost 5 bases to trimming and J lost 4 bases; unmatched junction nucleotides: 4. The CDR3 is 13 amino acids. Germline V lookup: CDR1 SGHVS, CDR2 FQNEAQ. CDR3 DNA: TGTGCCAGCAGCGCCACAGGGGCCACTGAAGCTTTCTTT. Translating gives CASSATGATEAFF.

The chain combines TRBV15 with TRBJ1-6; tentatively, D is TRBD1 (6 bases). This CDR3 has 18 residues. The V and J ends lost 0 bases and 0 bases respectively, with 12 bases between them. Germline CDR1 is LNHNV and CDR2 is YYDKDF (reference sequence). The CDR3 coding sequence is TGTGCCACCAGCAGAGATCTTACAGGGAGCTCCTATAATTCACCCCTCCACTTT. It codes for CATSRDLTGSSYNSPLHF. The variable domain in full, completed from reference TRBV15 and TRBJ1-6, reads DAMVIQNPRYQVTQFGKPVTLSCSQTLNHNVMYWYQQKSSQAPKLLFHYYDKDFNNEADTPDNFQSRRPNTSFCFLDIRSPGLGDTAMYLCATSRDLTGSSYNSPLHFGNGTRLTVT.

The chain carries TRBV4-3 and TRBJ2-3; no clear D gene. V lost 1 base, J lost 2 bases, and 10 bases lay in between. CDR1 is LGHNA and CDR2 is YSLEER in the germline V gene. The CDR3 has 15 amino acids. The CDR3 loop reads CASSQGPLSTDTQYF. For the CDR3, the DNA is TGCGCCAGCAGCCAAGGGCCACTATCCACAGATACGCAGTATTTT.

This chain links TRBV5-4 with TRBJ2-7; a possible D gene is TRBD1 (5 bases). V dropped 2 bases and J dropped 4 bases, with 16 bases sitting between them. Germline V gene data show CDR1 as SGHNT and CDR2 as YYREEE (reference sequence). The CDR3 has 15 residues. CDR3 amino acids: CASSLLIQGRYEQYF. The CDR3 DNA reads TGTGCCAGCAGCTTATTAATCCAGGGTCGGTACGAGCAGTACTTC.

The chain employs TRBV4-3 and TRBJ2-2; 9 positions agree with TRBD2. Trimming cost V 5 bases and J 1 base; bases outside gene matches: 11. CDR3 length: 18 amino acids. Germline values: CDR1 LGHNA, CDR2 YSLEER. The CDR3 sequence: CASSFFVGGGVNTGELFF. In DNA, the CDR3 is TGCGCCAGCAGCTTTTTTGTCGGCGGGGGGGTGAACACCGGGGAGCTGTTTTTT.